Listed here are 9 T cell receptor beta chains from one sample, sequenced in a study of blood T cells in healthy people across ages. It was with a sample-barcoded 5' primer and a J-beta primer mix that a second PCR of roughly 7 to 12 cycles was run. In TCRdb, the 5' RACE reads were re-called with MiXCR into one record per CDR3 protein. The table lists some 930,000 distinct CDR3 sequences, almost 30% of them singletons. These same records also appear under a second study, on T cells of mothers and their children.

The sample taken for sequencing was blood. These receptors were collected from a woman aged 40 to 50 in good health.

The V call is TRBV7-9, the J call TRBJ2-7, with TRBD2 as a possible D gene (6 bases). V lost 3 bases and J lost 5, with 14 bases in between. The CDR3 totals 14 residues. The germline V gene encodes CDR1 SEHNR and CDR2 FQNEAQ (reference sequence). CDR3 coding DNA: TGTGCCAGCAGCTTGCTAACTAGCCCTGACGAGCAGTACTTC. Protein sequence: CASSLLTSPDEQYF.

This clonotype has more than one count but fewer than ten. This chain uses TRBV4-1 with TRBJ1-1; D remains unclear. Trimming cost V 1 base and J 5 bases, with 8 bases left between them. Germline CDR1 MGHRA, CDR2 YSYEKL. CDR3 length equals 13 residues. The CDR3 region is CASSQVRLTEAFF. DNA of the CDR3: TGCGCCAGCAGCCAAGTACGCCTAACTGAAGCTTTCTTT.

The V and J genes are TRBV6-2 or TRBV6-3 and TRBJ2-5; 11 bases are a match to TRBD2. Germline V CDR1 and CDR2: MNHEY, SVGEGT. The CDR3 spans 16 residues. Trimming cost V 6 bases and J 4 bases; bases outside gene matches: 10. CDR3 sequence (DNA): TGTGCCAGCAGATCAACCCTAGCGGGAGGAACAGAGACCCAGTACTTC. It is translated as CASRSTLAGGTETQYF.

This clonotype occurred a few times. V and J are TRBV20-1 and TRBJ1-3; D is ambiguous. V gave up 5 bases and J gave up 0 bases, with 14 bases separating them. Germline CDR1 and CDR2: DFQATT and SNEGSKA (reference sequence). This CDR3 comprises 15 residues. CDR3 nucleotide sequence: TGCAGTGCTTCTCGCCCGGGAATCTCTGGAAACACCATATATTTT. Its protein product is CSASRPGISGNTIYF.

This clonotype has a count of ten or more. The chain couples TRBV29-1 to TRBJ2-3; 7 bases fit TRBD2. J was trimmed by 5 bases and V by 4 bases; bases with no gene match: 6. The germline CDR1 and CDR2 sequences are SQVTM and ANQGSEA. The CDR3 has 13 residues. For the CDR3, the DNA is TGCAGCGTTGGGGGAGGGTTCGAAGATACGCAGTATTTT. This translates into CSVGGGFEDTQYF.

This clonotype came up many times. The J gene is TRBJ2-5, the V gene TRBV6-5, with D unresolved. Germline CDR1 is MNHEY and CDR2 is SVGAGI. V was shortened by 9 bases and J by 4 bases, with 15 bases between the two germline ends. This CDR3 has 13 amino acids. The CDR3 reads CASNRQWGETQYF. The DNA of the CDR3 is TGTGCCAGTAATAGGCAGTGGGGAGAGACCCAGTACTTC.

The rearrangement joins TRBV12-3 or TRBV12-4 to TRBJ2-3; no reliable D call. V gave up 6 bases and J gave up 10 bases, with 14 bases separating them. The CDR3 sequence is 12 residues long. CDR3 in amino acids: CASSSQAGPQYF. The CDR3 nucleotides are TGTGCCAGCAGCAGCCAAGCCGGGCCGCAGTATTTT.

With respect to this clonotype: Given a much more abundant clone one base away, this may be a read error. The V call is TRBV7-2, the J call TRBJ2-7, with D perhaps matching TRBD1 (6 bases). The germline CDR1 and CDR2 sequences are SGHTA and FQGNSA. The CDR3 is 12 residues long. CDR3 sequence reads: CACSLTGSEQYF. The DNA of the CDR3 is TGTGCCTGCAGCTTAACAGGGAGCGAGCAGTACTTC.

This clonotype was detected many times. This sequence joins TRBV20-1 and TRBJ2-5; 9 nucleotides agree with TRBD2. The V gene end was trimmed by 3 bases and the J gene end by 5 bases; junction bases not matched to a gene: 13. The length of the CDR3 is 16 residues. Germline lookup yields CDR1 DFQATT and CDR2 SNEGSKA (reference sequence). The CDR3: CSASVSRRGGGETQYF. The DNA of the CDR3 is TGCAGTGCTAGTGTTTCCCGGCGGGGGGGAGGTGAGACCCAGTACTTC.